One TCR beta chain is described in this entry. This specimen belongs to a study of blood T cell repertoires in COVID-19. Turning to the study itself: COVID-19 samples collected from the United States, Italy and Spain covered acute and convalescent phases. PBMCs, B-cell-depleted T cells, or T cells provided the cDNA or gDNA that made up the material.

The Seattle patients, enrolled during active infection, were followed longitudinally. In germline, CDR1 is SGHDT, CDR2 YYEEEE. The V and J ends lost 4 bases and 0 bases, in that order; junction bases with no gene match: 11. This CDR3 is 18 amino acids long. Original handling: Amplification of reference gene primers provided the estimated nucleated cell counts. Assay: immunoSEQ multiplex PCR; the TCRdb copy retains only in-frame clones and omits some. V, J and clone size are those of that table, while D and trimming were read from the DNA. The table has about 250,000 clones, 90% seen once; the top ten hold roughly 2%.

The sequencing input was peripheral blood. The TCR originated in a woman aged 60-70 years with COVID-19, enrolled during active disease. This rearrangement joins TRBV5-6 to TRBJ1-4; 8 bases align to TRBD1. CDR3 nucleotides: TGTGCCAGCAGCCGCTACAGGGGGGGAGCTTCAACTAATGAAAAACTGTTTTTT. Translated: CASSRYRGGASTNEKLFF.